The text below deals with one TCR beta chain. The antigen is undetermined. These data are taken from a study of cytomegalovirus exposure and HLA in healthy donors. Study findings and constraints: A few CMV-associated chains proved CMV antigen-specific in vitro. In a later analysis, most CMV-associated TCR beta chains appeared HLA-restricted. A later analysis showed TCR association rates differing by HLA locus, peaking at DRB1 and lowest at HLA-C.

The study ran its PCR with 60 Vbeta and 13 Jbeta primers. Only in-frame clones appear in the TCRdb table, and some are missing; sequencing was by immunoSEQ multiplex PCR. The table has 40,000 to 60,000 clones, over 60% seen once. This CDR3 is built from 15 residues. The germline V gene has CDR1 SEHNR and CDR2 FQNEAQ (reference sequence). The junction had 5 bases not matched to a gene; V was cut back by 6 bases and J by 0 bases. The chain recombines TRBV7-9 with TRBJ2-7, with 10 bases lining up with TRBD1. The TCR comes from a woman aged 50 to 60 in good health and CMV-seronegative. The material sequenced was PBMCs. The CDR3 region has the DNA TGTGCCAGCAGTTCCGGGACAGGGGTCTCCTACGAGCAGTACTTC. Translating gives CASSSGTGVSYEQYF. Full variable domain (rest looked up from reference TRBV7-9 and TRBJ2-7): DTGVSQNPRHKITKRGQNVTFRCDPISEHNRLYWYRQTLGQGPEFLTYFQNEAQLEKSRLLSDRFSAERPKGSFSTLEIQRTEQGDSAMYLCASSSGTGVSYEQYFGPGTRLTVT.